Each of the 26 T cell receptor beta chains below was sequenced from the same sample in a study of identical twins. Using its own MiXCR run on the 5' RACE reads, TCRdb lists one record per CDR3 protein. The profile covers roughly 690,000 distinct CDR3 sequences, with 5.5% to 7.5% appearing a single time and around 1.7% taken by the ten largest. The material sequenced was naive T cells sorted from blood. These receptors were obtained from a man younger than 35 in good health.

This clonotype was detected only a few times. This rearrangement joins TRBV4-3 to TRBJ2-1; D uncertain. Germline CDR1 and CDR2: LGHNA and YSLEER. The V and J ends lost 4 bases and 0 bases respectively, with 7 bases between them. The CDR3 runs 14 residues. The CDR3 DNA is TGCGCCAGCAGCCGAAGTAGCTCCTACAATGAGCAGTTCTTC. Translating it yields CASSRSSSYNEQFF.

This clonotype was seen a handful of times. The CDR3 here is CSARDPGTSGSPDTQYF. Here the CDR3 DNA reads TGCAGTGCTAGAGATCCTGGTACTAGCGGGAGTCCAGATACGCAGTATTTT. The J gene is TRBJ2-3, the V gene TRBV20-1; 11 positions match TRBD2. The V segment lost 0 bases and the J segment 4 bases; nucleotides outside the gene matches: 9. The CDR3 has 17 amino acids. CDR1 DFQATT and CDR2 SNEGSKA come from the germline V gene (reference sequence).

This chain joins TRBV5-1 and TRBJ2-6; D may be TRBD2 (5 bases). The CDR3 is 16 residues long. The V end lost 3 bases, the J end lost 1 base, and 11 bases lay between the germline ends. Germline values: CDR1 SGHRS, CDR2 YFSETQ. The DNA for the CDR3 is TGCGCCAGCAGCTCCGGGGAGATGTCTGGGGCCAACGTCCTGACTTTC. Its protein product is CASSSGEMSGANVLTF. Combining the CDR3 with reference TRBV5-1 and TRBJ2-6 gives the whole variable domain KAGVTQTPRYLIKTRGQQVTLSCSPISGHRSVSWYQQTPGQGLQFLFEYFSETQRNKGNFPGRFSGRQFSNSRSEMNVSTLELGDSALYLCASSSGEMSGANVLTFGAGSRLTVL.

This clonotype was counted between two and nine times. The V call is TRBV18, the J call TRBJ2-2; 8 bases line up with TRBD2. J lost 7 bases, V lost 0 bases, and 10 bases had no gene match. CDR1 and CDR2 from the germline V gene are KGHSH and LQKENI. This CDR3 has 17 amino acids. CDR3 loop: CASSPPFLAGGVGELFF. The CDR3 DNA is TGTGCCAGCTCACCACCGTTCCTGGCGGGAGGCGTCGGGGAGCTGTTTTTT.

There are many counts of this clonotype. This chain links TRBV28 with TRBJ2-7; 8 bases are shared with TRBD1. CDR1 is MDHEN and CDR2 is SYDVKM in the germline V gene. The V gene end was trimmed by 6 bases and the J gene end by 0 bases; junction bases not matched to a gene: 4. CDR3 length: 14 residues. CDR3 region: CASSWTGSSYEQYV. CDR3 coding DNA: TGTGCCAGCAGCTGGACAGGGAGCTCCTACGAGCAGTACGTC.

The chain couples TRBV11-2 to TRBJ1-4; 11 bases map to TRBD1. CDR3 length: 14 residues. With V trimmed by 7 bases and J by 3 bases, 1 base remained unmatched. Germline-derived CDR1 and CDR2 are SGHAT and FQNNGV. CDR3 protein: CASTDRGPNEKLFF. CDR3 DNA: TGTGCCAGCACGGACAGGGGGCCTAATGAAAAACTGTTTTTT.

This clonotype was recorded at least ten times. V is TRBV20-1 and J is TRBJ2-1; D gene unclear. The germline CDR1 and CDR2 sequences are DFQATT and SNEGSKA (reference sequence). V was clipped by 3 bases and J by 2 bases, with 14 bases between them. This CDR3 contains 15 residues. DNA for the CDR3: TGCAGTGCTAGTTACCGGAGTGGGGCCTACAATGAGCAGTTCTTC. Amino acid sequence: CSASYRSGAYNEQFF.

CDR3 bases: TGCAGTGCTAGAAGCTCGGCAGCGACTAATGAAAAACTGTTTTTT. Translating gives CSARSSAATNEKLFF. The gene calls are TRBV20-1 and TRBJ1-4, with D unresolved. The CDR3 spans 15 residues. Germline V lookup: CDR1 DFQATT, CDR2 SNEGSKA (reference sequence). V lost 2 bases to trimming and J lost 2 bases, with 12 bases between them.

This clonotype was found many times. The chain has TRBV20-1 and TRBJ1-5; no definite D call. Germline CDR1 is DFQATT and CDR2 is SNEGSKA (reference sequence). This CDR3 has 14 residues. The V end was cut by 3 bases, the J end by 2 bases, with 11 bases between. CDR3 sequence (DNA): TGCAGTGCTAGTGGGCCGCGGGGCAATCAGCCCCAGCATTTT. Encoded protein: CSASGPRGNQPQHF.

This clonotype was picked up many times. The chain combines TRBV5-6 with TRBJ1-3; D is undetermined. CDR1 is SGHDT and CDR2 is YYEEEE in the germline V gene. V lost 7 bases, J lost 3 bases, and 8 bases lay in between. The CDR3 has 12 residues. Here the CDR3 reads CASSRFGNTIYF. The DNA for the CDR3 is TGTGCCAGCTCGAGGTTTGGAAACACCATATATTTT.

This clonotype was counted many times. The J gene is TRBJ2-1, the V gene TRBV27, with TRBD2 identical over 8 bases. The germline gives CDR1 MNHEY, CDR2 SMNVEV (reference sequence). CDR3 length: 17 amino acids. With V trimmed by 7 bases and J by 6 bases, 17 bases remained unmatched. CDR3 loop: CASTSRLSGKGSNEQFF. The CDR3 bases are TGTGCCAGCACCTCACGACTTAGCGGGAAGGGATCCAATGAGCAGTTCTTC.

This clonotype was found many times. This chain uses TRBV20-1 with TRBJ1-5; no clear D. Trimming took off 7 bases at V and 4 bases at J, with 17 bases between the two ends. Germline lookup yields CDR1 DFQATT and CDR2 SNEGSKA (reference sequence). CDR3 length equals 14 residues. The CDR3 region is CSVLAGRGNQPQHF. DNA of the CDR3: TGCAGTGTCCTGGCGGGTCGGGGAAATCAGCCCCAGCATTTT.

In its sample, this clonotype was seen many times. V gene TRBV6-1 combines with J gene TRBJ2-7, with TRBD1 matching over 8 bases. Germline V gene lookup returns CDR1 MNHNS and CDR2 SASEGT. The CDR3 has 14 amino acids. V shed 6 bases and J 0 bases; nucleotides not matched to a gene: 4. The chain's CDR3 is CASRNDRGSYEQYF. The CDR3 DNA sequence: TGTGCCAGCAGGAACGACAGGGGCTCCTACGAGCAGTACTTC.

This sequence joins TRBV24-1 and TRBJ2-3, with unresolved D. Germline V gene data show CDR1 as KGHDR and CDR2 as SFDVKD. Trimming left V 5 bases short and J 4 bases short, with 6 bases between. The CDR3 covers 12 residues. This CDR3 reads CATSVSADTQYF. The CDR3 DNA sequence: TGTGCCACCAGTGTTTCCGCAGATACGCAGTATTTT.

CDR3 in amino acids: CSVEEEWRSYEQYF. CDR3 coding DNA: TGCAGCGTTGAAGAGGAGTGGAGGTCCTACGAGCAGTACTTC. This chain links TRBV29-1 with TRBJ2-7; D may be TRBD2 (5 bases). Germline V CDR1 and CDR2: SQVTM, ANQGSEA. The V end lost 0 bases, the J end lost 1 base, and 10 bases lay between the germline ends. The CDR3 spans 14 residues.

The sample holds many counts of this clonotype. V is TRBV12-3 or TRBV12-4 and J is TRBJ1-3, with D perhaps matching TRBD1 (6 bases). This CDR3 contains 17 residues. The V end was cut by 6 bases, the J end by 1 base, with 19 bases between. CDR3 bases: TGTGCCAGCAGATACAGGGACGCAACCCTATCTGGAAACACCATATATTTT. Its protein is CASRYRDATLSGNTIYF.

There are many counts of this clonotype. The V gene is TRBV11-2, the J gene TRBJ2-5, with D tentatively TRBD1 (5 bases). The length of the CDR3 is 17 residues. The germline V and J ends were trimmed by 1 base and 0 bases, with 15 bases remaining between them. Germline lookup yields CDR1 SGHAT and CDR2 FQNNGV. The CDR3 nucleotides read TGTGCCAGCAGCTTAGGCGTAACACAGGCGCACCAAGAGACCCAGTACTTC. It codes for CASSLGVTQAHQETQYF.

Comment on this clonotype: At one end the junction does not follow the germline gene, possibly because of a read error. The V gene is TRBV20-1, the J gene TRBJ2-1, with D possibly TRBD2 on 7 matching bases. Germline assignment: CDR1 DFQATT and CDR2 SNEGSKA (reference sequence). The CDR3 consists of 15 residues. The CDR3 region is CSAREWTRGGDEQFF. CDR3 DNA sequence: TGCAGTGCTCGAGAGTGGACTAGAGGGGGGGATGAGCAGTTCTTC.

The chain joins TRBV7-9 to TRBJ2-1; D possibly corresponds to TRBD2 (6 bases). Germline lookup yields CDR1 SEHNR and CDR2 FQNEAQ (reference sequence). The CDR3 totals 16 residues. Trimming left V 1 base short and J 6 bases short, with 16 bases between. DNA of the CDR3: TGTGCCAGCAGCTTAGTTGGCGGGGCCGGGCTCAATGAGCAGTTCTTC. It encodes CASSLVGGAGLNEQFF.

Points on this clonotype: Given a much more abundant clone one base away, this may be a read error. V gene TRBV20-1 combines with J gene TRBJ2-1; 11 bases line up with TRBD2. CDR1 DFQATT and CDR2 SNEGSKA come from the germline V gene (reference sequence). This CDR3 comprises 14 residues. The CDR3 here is CSVAGLAAYNVQFF. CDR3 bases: TGCAGTGTAGCGGGACTAGCGGCCTACAATGTGCAGTTCTTC.

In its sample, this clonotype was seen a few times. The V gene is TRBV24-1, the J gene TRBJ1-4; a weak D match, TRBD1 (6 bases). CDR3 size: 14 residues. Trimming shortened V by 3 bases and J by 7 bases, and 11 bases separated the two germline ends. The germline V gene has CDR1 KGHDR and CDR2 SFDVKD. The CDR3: CATSDPGVSEKLFF. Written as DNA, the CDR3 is TGTGCCACCAGTGATCCAGGGGTTAGTGAAAAACTGTTTTTT.

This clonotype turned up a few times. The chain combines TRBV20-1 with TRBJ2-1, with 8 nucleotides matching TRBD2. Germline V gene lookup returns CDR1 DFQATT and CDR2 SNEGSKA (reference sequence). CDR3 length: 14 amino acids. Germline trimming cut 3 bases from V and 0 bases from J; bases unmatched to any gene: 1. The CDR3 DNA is TGCAGTGCTAGCGGGGGGGACTCCTACAATGAGCAGTTCTTC. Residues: CSASGGDSYNEQFF.

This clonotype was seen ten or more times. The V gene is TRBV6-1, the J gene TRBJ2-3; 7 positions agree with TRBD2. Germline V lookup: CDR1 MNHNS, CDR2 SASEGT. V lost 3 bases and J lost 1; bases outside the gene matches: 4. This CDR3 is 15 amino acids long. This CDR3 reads CASSDQRGGTDTQYF. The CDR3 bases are TGTGCCAGCAGTGACCAGCGGGGAGGCACAGATACGCAGTATTTT.

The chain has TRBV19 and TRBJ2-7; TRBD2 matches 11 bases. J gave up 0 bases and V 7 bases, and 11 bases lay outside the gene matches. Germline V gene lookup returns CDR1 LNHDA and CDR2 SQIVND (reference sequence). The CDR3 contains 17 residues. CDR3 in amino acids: CASTQGTSGKSSYEQYV. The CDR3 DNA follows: TGTGCCAGTACTCAGGGGACTAGCGGCAAAAGCTCCTACGAGCAGTACGTC.

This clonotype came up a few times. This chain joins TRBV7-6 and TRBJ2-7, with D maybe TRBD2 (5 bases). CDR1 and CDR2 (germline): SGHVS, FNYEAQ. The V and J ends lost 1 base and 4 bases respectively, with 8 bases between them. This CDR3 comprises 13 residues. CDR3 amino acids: CASSLGTFYEQYV. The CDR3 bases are TGTGCCAGCAGCTTAGGGACTTTTTACGAGCAGTACGTC.

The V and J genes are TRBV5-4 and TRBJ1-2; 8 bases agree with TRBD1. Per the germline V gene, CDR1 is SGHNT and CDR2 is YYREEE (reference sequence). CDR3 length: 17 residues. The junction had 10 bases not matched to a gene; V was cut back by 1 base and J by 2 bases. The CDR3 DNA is TGTGCCAGCAGCTTGCCAATTTGGGACAGGAGAAACTATGGCTACACCTTC. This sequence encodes CASSLPIWDRRNYGYTF.